This TCR beta chain was profiled in a study of cytomegalovirus exposure and HLA in healthy donors. Primers included in the PCR were 60 Vbeta and 13 Jbeta primers. This table comes from immunoSEQ multiplex PCR, and its TCRdb copy is limited to in-frame clones, with some not included. The sample has more than 140,000 clones; roughly 80% are singletons. About this clone: What it recognizes is unknown.

The CDR3 totals 15 residues. Germline CDR1 MRHNA, CDR2 SNTAGT. V was shortened by 4 bases and J by 0 bases, with 10 bases between the two germline ends. General study results and limits: Altogether, about 160 TCR beta chains were recorded as cytomegalovirus-associated. Earlier results showed most TCR beta V segments being productive about 87% or about 30% of the time. Later on, an analysis found that several of the most significant clusters appeared to be linked to common viral pathogens, which included parvovirus B19. When analyzed later, a missense DCLRE1C variant was found to be linked to TCR beta V- and J-gene trimming.

The genes are TRBV6-4 and TRBJ2-1; D possibly corresponds to TRBD2 (6 bases). Sequencing was done on a sample of PBMCs. The receptor was derived from a female donor in good health and CMV-seronegative. This CDR3 reads CASSALGGSYNEQFF. In nucleotides, the CDR3 is TGTGCCAGCAGTGCCTTGGGAGGCTCCTACAATGAGCAGTTCTTC.